This T cell receptor (beta chain) was recovered during a study of cytomegalovirus exposure and HLA in healthy donors. Findings and limits, study-wide: In an earlier analysis, most TCR beta V segments were productive about 87% or about 30% of the time. TCR beta chain V- and J-gene trimming was linked, in a later analysis, to a missense variant in DCLRE1C.

As concerns this clone: Its target is not known. At one of its ends the junction is not consistent with the germline gene, which may arise from a read error.

Healthy bone marrow donors supplied every sample. Donors had nominal health at sampling but likely had unrecorded immune exposures. Germline V gene sequence: CDR1 SSHAT, CDR2 FNYEAQ (reference sequence). This CDR3 contains 15 residues. It was with 60 Vbeta and 13 Jbeta primers that the PCR ran. Produced via immunoSEQ multiplex PCR; TCRdb's table is partial and in-frame only. Here the sample spans approximately 130,000 clones, about four fifths being singletons. This receptor was taken from a man aged 25 to 40 in good health and CMV-seronegative. The sequencing sample was made of PBMCs. The chain combines TRBV7-7 with TRBJ2-1, with D possibly TRBD2 on 5 matching bases. The CDR3 is CASSFSEGPYNEQFF. The CDR3 DNA reads TGTGCTAGCAGCTTTTCAGAGGGCCCTTACAATGAGCAGTTCTTC. The full variable domain, in which reference TRBV7-7 and TRBJ2-1 provide the parts outside the CDR3, is GAGVSQSPRYKVTKRGQDVTLRCDPISSHATLYWYQQALGQGPEFLTYFNYEAQPDKSGLPSDRFSAERPEGSISTLTIQRTEQRDSAMYRCASSFSEGPYNEQFFGPGTRLTVL.